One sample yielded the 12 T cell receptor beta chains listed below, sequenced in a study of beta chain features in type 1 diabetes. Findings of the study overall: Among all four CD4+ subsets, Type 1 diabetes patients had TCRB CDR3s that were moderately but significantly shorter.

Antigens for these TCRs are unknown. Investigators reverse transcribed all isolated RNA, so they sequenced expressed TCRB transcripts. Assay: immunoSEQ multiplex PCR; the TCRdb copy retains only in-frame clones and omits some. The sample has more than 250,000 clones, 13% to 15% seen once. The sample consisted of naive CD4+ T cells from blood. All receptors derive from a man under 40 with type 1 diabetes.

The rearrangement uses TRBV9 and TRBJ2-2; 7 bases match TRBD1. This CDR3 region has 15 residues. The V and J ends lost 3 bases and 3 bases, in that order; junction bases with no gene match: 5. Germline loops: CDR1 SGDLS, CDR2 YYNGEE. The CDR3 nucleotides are TGTGCCAGCAGCGCACAGGGGCCCGACACCGGGGAGCTGTTTTTT. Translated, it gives CASSAQGPDTGELFF.

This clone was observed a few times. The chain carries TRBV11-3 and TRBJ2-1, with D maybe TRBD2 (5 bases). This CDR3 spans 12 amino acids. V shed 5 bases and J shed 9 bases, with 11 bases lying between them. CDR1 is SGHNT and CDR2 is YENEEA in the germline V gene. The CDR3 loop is CASSRSETEQFF. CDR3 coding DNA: TGTGCCAGCAGCCGTAGCGAGACTGAGCAGTTCTTC.

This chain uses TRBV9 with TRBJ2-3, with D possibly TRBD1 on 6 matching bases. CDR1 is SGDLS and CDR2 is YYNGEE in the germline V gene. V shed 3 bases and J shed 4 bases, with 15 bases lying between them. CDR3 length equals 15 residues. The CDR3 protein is CASSAQGFLADTQYF. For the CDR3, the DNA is TGTGCCAGCAGCGCACAGGGCTTTTTGGCAGATACGCAGTATTTT.

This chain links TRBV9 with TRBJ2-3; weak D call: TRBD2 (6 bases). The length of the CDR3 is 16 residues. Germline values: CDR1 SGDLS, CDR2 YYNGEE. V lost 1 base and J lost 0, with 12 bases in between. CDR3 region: CASSVFSGTSTDTQYF. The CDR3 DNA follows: TGTGCCAGCAGCGTATTTAGCGGAACTAGCACAGATACGCAGTATTTT.

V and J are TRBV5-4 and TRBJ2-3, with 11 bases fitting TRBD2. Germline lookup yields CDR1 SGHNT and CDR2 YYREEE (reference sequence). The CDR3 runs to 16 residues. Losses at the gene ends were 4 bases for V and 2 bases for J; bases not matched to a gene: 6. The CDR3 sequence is CASSPGTSGATDTQYF. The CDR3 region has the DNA TGTGCCAGCAGCCCCGGGACTAGCGGCGCCACAGATACGCAGTATTTT.

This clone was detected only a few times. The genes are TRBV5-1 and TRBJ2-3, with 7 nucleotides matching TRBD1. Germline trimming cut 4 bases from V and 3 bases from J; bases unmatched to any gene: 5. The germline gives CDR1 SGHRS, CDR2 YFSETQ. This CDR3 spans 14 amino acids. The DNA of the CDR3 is TGCGCCAGCAGCCCCGGGACAGTAACAGATACGCAGTATTTT. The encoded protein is CASSPGTVTDTQYF.

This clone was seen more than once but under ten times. In nucleotides, the CDR3 is TGTGCCAGCAAGGAAGAGGGAGAGACCCAGTACTTC. It is translated as CASKEEGETQYF. V is TRBV21-1 and J is TRBJ2-5; the table names TRBD2, a call not compared with the DNA. TRBV21-1 is a pseudogene locus. The CDR3 loop spans 12 amino acids.

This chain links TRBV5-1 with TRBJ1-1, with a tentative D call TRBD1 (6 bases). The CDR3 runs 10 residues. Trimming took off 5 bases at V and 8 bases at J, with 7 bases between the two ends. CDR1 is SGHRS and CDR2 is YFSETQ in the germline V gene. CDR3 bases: TGCGCCAGCAGAGGACAGGAAGCTTTCTTT. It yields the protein CASRGQEAFF. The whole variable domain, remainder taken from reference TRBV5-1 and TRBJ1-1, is KAGVTQTPRYLIKTRGQQVTLSCSPISGHRSVSWYQQTPGQGLQFLFEYFSETQRNKGNFPGRFSGRQFSNSRSEMNVSTLELGDSALYLCASRGQEAFFGQGTRLTVV.

CDR3 sequence (DNA): TGTGCCAGCAGCGTAGGGGGAGAGGTCGGTCAGCCCCAGCATTTT. This codes for CASSVGGEVGQPQHF. J is TRBJ1-5 and V is TRBV9; unclear D gene. Germline CDR1 is SGDLS and CDR2 is YYNGEE. V gave up 0 bases and J gave up 6 bases, with 13 bases separating them. The CDR3 is 15 residues long.

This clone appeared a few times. As DNA, the CDR3 is TGTGCCTGGAGTGTCGGTCGAACTTTCTACAATGAGCAGTTCTTC. Translating gives CAWSVGRTFYNEQFF. V gene TRBV30 combines with J gene TRBJ2-1; no definite D call. The CDR3 extends over 15 amino acids. The germline V gene has CDR1 GTSNPN and CDR2 SVGIG (reference sequence). The germline V and J ends were trimmed by 0 bases and 3 bases, with 12 bases remaining between them. Using reference TRBV30 and TRBJ2-1 for the parts outside the CDR3, the full variable domain is SQTIHQWPATLVQPVGSPLSLECTVEGTSNPNLYWYRQAAGRGLQLLFYSVGIGQISSEVPQNLSASRPQDRQFILSSKKLLLSDSGFYLCAWSVGRTFYNEQFFGPGTRLTVL.

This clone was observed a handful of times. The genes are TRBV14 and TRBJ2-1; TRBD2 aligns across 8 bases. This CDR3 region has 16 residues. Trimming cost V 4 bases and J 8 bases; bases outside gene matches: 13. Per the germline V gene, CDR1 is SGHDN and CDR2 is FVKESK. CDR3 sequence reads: CASSPMGSGKGYEQFF. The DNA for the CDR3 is TGTGCCAGCAGCCCCATGGGTAGCGGGAAGGGGTATGAGCAGTTCTTC.

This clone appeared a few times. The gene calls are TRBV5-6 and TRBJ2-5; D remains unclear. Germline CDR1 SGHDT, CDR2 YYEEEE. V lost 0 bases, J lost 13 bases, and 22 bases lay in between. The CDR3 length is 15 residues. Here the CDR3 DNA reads TGTGCCAGCAGCTTGGGGAGACTCTCCTCCGTACTTCCGTACTTC. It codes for CASSLGRLSSVLPYF.